The 10 T cell receptor beta chains in this list originate from one sample, sequenced in a study of cytomegalovirus exposure and HLA in healthy donors. The primer mix had 60 Vbeta and 13 Jbeta primers. This table comes from immunoSEQ multiplex PCR, and its TCRdb copy is limited to in-frame clones, with some not included. Among some 250,000 clones listed, 80% to 85% were seen once. Sequencing input: PBMCs. The receptors shown here come from a woman aged 55-70 years in good health and CMV-seropositive.

The chain joins TRBV18 to TRBJ2-7, with no clear D. Germline lookup yields CDR1 KGHSH and CDR2 LQKENI. Trimming cost V 6 bases and J 2 bases, with 11 bases left between them. CDR3 length: 13 residues. As DNA, the CDR3 is TGTGCCAGCTCTACATTATCAACCTACGAGCAGTACTTC. Its protein product is CASSTLSTYEQYF.

The chain recombines TRBV19 with TRBJ2-7; 15 nucleotides line up with TRBD2. The CDR3 loop spans 15 amino acids. Germline CDR1 is LNHDA and CDR2 is SQIVND (reference sequence). J gave up 4 bases and V 6 bases, and 4 bases lay outside the gene matches. This chain's CDR3 is CASRTGTSGRYEQYF. The CDR3 region has the DNA TGTGCCAGTAGGACCGGGACTAGCGGGAGGTACGAGCAGTACTTC.

The chain has TRBV19 and TRBJ1-3; D is ambiguous. The CDR3 is 11 residues long. From germline, CDR1 is LNHDA and CDR2 SQIVND (reference sequence). With 7 bases removed from V and 5 bases from J, the gap between germline ends came to 6 bases. CDR3 bases: TGTGCCAGTATGTTAAGAAACACCATATATTTT. Translated, it gives CASMLRNTIYF.

The rearrangement uses TRBV10-3 and TRBJ1-1; 9 bases are shared with TRBD1. The germline gives CDR1 ENHRY, CDR2 SYGVKD. Trimming at V came to 4 bases and at J to 3 bases, leaving 0 bases not matched to a gene. The CDR3 covers 13 residues. CDR3 in amino acids: CAISGQGDTEAFF. The CDR3 nucleotides are TGTGCCATCAGTGGACAGGGGGACACTGAAGCTTTCTTT.

The rearrangement links TRBV6-1 to TRBJ1-3, with unresolved D. CDR3 length equals 17 residues. Germline CDR1 reads MNHNS; CDR2 reads SASEGT. Trimming pared 3 bases from V and 0 bases from J, leaving 15 bases between. The CDR3 DNA reads as TGTGCCAGCAGTGACCGTCGCGGCGGAAACTCTGGAAACACCATATATTTT. Its translation is CASSDRRGGNSGNTIYF.

This chain joins TRBV5-4 and TRBJ2-1; the D gene is possibly TRBD1 (5 bases). CDR3 length equals 14 residues. Deletions cut 1 base from V and 6 bases from J, with 11 bases between. CDR1 is SGHNT and CDR2 is YYREEE in the germline V gene (reference sequence). The CDR3 region has the DNA TGTGCCAGCAGCTTGTTCGATGGGGCCAATGAGCAGTTCTTC. Translating gives CASSLFDGANEQFF.

The V call is TRBV18, the J call TRBJ2-1; the match to TRBD2 covers 10 bases. CDR1 and CDR2 from the germline V gene are KGHSH and LQKENI. V shed 3 bases, J shed 4 bases, and the junction held 3 bases outside the gene matches. CDR3 size: 15 residues. The CDR3 DNA reads TGTGCCAGCTCACCCCAGCGGGAGGGGTACAATGAGCAGTTCTTC. Its translation is CASSPQREGYNEQFF.

The rearrangement joins TRBV10-3 to TRBJ2-7; perhaps TRBD2 as D (7 bases). The germline V gene has CDR1 ENHRY and CDR2 SYGVKD. Between the trimmed V and J ends, which lost 4 bases and 3 bases, there was a span of 16 bases. The CDR3 has 15 amino acids. The CDR3 sequence: CAISGGGAGNYEQYF. The CDR3 nucleotides read TGTGCCATCAGTGGAGGGGGGGCGGGAAACTACGAGCAGTACTTC.

The J gene is TRBJ1-5, the V gene TRBV6-1, with D maybe TRBD1 (5 bases). This CDR3 is built from 16 residues. Per germline, CDR1 MNHNS and CDR2 SASEGT. The germline V and J ends were trimmed by 0 bases and 2 bases, with 11 bases remaining between them. Here the CDR3 reads CASSEAPWGGNQPQHF. The CDR3, as DNA: TGTGCCAGCAGTGAAGCGCCTTGGGGGGGCAATCAGCCCCAGCATTTT.

Comment on this clone: A read error may account for a junction end that differs from germline. This sequence joins TRBV7-7 and TRBJ2-1; 8 bases fit TRBD2. CDR1 and CDR2 (germline): SSHAT, FNYEAQ (reference sequence). The CDR3 length is 15 residues. The CDR3 DNA is TGTGCTAGCAGCTTAGCGCCGGCGGGAGGCAATGAGCAGTTCTTC. This translates into CASSLAPAGGNEQFF. The whole variable domain, filled in from reference TRBV7-7 and TRBJ2-1, reads GAGVSQSPRYKVTKRGQDVTLRCDPISSHATLYWYQQALGQGPEFLTYFNYEAQPDKSGLPSDRFSAERPEGSISTLTIQRTEQRDSAMYRCASSLAPAGGNEQFFGPGTRLTVL.